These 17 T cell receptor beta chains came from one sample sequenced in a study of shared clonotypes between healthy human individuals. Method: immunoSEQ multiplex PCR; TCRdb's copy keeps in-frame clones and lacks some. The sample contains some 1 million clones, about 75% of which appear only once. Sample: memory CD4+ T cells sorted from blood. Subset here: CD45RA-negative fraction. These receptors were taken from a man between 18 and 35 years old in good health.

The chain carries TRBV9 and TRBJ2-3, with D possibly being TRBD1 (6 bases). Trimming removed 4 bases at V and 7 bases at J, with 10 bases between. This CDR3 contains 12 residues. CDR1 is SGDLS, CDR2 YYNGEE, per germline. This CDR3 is CASSLQGHTQYF. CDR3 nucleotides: TGTGCCAGCAGCTTACAGGGTCATACGCAGTATTTT.

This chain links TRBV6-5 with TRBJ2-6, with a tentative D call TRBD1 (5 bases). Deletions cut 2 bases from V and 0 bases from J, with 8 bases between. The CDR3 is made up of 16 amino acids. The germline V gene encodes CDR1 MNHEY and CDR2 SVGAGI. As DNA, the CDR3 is TGTGCCAGCAGTTACCACAGGAACTCTGGGGCCAACGTCCTGACTTTC. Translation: CASSYHRNSGANVLTF.

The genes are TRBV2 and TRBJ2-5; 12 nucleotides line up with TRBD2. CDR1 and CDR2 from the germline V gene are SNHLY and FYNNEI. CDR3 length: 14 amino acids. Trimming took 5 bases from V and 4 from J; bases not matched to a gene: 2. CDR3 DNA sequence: TGTGCCAGCAGTAAGGGACTAGCGGGAGAGACCCAGTACTTC. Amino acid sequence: CASSKGLAGETQYF.

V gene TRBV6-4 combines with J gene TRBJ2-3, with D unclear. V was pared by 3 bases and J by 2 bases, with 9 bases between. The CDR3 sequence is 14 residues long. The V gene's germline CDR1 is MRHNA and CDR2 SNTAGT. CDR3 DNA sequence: TGTGCCAGCAGTGAATATCCAAACACAGATACGCAGTATTTT. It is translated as CASSEYPNTDTQYF.

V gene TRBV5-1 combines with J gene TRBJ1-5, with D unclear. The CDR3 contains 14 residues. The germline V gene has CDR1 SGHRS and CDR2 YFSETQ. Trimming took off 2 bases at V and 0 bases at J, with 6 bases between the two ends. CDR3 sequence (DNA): TGCGCCAGCAGCTTCGACGGTAGCAATCAGCCCCAGCATTTT. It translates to CASSFDGSNQPQHF.

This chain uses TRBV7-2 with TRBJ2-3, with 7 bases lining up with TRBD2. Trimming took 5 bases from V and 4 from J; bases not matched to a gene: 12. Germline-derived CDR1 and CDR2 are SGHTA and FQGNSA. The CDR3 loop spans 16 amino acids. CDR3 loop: CASSTSWGGVSDTQYF. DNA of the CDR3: TGTGCCAGCAGCACCAGCTGGGGGGGAGTCTCAGATACGCAGTATTTT.

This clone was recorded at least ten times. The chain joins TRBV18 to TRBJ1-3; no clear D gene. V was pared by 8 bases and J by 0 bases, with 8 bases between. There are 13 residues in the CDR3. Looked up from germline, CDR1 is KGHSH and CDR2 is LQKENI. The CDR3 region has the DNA TGTGCCAGCCTCCCGAGCTCTGGAAACACCATATATTTT. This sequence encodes CASLPSSGNTIYF.

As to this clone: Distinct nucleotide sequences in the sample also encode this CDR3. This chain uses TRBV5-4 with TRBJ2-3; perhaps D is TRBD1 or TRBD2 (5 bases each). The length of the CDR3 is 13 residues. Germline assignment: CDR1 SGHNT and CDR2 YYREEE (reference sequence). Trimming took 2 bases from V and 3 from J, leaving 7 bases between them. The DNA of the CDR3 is TGTGCCAGCAGCTTCAGGGAGACAGATACGCAGTATTTT. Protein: CASSFRETDTQYF. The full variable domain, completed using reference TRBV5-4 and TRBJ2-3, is ETGVTQSPTHLIKTRGQQVTLRCSSQSGHNTVSWYQQALGQGPQFIFQYYREEENGRGNFPPRFSGLQFPNYSSELNVNALELDDSALYLCASSFRETDTQYFGPGTRLTVL.

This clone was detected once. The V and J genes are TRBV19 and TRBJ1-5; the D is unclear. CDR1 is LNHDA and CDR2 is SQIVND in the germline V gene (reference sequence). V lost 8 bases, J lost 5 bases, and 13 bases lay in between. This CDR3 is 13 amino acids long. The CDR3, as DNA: TGTGCCAGTCGAAGGGAGGTTGATCAGCCCCAGCATTTT. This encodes CASRREVDQPQHF.

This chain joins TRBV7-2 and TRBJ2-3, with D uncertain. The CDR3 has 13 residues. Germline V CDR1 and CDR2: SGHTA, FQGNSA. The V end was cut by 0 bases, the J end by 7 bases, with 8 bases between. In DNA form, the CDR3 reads TGTGCCAGCAGCTTAGCTTCTTTTCATACGCAGTATTTT. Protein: CASSLASFHTQYF.

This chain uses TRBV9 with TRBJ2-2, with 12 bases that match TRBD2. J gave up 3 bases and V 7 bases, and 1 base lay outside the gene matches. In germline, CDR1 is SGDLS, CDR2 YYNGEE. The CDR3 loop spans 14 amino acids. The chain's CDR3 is CASRLAGDTGELFF. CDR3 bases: TGTGCCAGCCGACTAGCGGGGGACACCGGGGAGCTGTTTTTT.

CDR3 bases: TGTGCCAGCAGCACGACACAGGGAATGAGACACGAGCAGTACTTC. Protein product: CASSTTQGMRHEQYF. This rearrangement joins TRBV5-4 to TRBJ2-7; tentatively, D is TRBD1 (6 bases). CDR1 and CDR2 from the germline V gene are SGHNT and YYREEE (reference sequence). This CDR3 contains 15 residues. V gave up 4 bases and J gave up 5 bases, with 19 bases separating them.

The CDR3 region has the DNA TGTGCCAGCAGTGAGGGCGGCCCACCCCAGCAGTTCTTC. Protein sequence: CASSEGGPPQQFF. J is TRBJ2-1 and V is TRBV2; D gene ambiguous. Per the germline V gene, CDR1 is SNHLY and CDR2 is FYNNEI. The CDR3 is 13 residues long. Trimming left V 3 bases short and J 11 bases short, with 14 bases between.

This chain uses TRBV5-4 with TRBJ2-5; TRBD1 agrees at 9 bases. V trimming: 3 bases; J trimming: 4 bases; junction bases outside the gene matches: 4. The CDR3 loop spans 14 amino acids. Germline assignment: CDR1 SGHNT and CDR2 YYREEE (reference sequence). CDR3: CASSSGQGTETQYF. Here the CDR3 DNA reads TGTGCCAGCAGCTCAGGACAGGGGACAGAGACCCAGTACTTC.

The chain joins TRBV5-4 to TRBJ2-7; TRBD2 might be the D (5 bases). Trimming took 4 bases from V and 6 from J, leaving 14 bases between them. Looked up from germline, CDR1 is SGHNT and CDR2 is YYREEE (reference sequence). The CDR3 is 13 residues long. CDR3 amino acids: CASSLARGSEQYF. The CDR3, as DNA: TGTGCCAGCAGCCTCGCGCGAGGGAGCGAGCAGTACTTC. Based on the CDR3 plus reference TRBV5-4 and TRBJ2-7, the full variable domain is ETGVTQSPTHLIKTRGQQVTLRCSSQSGHNTVSWYQQALGQGPQFIFQYYREEENGRGNFPPRFSGLQFPNYSSELNVNALELDDSALYLCASSLARGSEQYFGPGTRLTVT.

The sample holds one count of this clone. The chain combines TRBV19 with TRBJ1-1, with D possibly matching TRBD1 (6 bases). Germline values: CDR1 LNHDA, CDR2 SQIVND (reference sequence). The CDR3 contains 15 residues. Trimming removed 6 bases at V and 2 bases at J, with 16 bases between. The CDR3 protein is CASSLTGGGNTEAFF. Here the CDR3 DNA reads TGTGCCAGTAGCCTGACAGGAGGGGGTAACACTGAAGCTTTCTTT.

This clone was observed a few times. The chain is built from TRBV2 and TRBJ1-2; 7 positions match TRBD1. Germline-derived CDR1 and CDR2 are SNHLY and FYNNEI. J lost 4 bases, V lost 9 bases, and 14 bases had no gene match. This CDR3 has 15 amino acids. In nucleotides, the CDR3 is TGTGCCAGTGAGCGTCCGGGACAGAACTTCTATGGCTACACCTTC. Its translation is CASERPGQNFYGYTF.